This entry concerns a single T cell receptor (beta chain). This specimen comes from a study of blood T cell repertoires in COVID-19. Across the study: From T cells, B-cell-depleted T cells, or PBMCs came the material, which was cDNA or gDNA.

With V trimmed by 3 bases and J by 6 bases, 7 bases remained unmatched. Germline-derived CDR1 and CDR2 are SGHNT and YENEEA. The CDR3 consists of 14 residues. As handled by the study authors: From reference gene primer amplification, estimates of nucleated cell counts were derived. Assay: immunoSEQ multiplex PCR; the TCRdb copy retains only in-frame clones and omits some. D and trimming come from the DNA, and the V and J calls and clone size come from that table. Of 120,000 to 150,000 clones listed, approximately 89% are singletons. The sequencing sample was made of peripheral blood. This receptor was obtained from a man aged 55 to 69 with active or convalescent COVID-19. The V call is TRBV11-3, the J call TRBJ2-7; 8 bases align to TRBD2. CDR3 nucleotide sequence: TGTGCCAGCAGCTTGGGCGGGAGGCTCGGCGAGCAGTACTTC. Amino acids: CASSLGGRLGEQYF.